This TCR beta chain was recorded in a study of cytomegalovirus exposure and HLA in healthy donors. Study information: Some 85 million unique TCRs, all from HLA-typed donors, were included in an early release of the data.

13 Jbeta primers and 60 Vbeta primers were used for the PCR. Profiled with immunoSEQ multiplex PCR; TCRdb holds only in-frame clones, not every one. The sample lists 130,000 or so clones, over 60% seen once, with approximately 1.8% in the top ten. The sequence derives from a man aged 40-49 years in good health and CMV-seronegative. What was sequenced was PBMCs.

The CDR3 nucleotides read TGCGCCAGCACCGAGACTAGCGGAGAATACGAGCAGTACTTC. Its protein product is CASTETSGEYEQYF. The V gene is TRBV10-2, the J gene TRBJ2-7; 9 bases match TRBD2. The germline gives CDR1 WSHSY, CDR2 SAAADI. CDR3 size: 14 residues. Unmatched junction bases numbered 8, after V lost 7 bases and J lost 4 bases.